This T cell receptor (beta chain) was captured by sequencing in a study of graft-versus-host responses after intestinal transplantation. Study in general: Every one of the recipients received anti-thymocyte globulin induction and afterwards took tacrolimus and steroids for around 3 years.

In regard to this clone: The antigen is undetermined.

Study-wide findings and caveats: Peak circulating GvH clone levels were associated with early post-transplant HvG declines.

Profiled with immunoSEQ multiplex PCR; TCRdb holds only in-frame clones, not every one. The table has roughly 110,000 clones, around 94% seen once. V lost 5 bases, J lost 0 bases, and 3 bases stayed unmatched. Looked up from germline, CDR1 is SEHNR and CDR2 is FQNEAQ (reference sequence). This CDR3 region has 16 residues. The receptor was derived from a human donor who was the organ donor for an intestinal transplant. The chain recombines TRBV7-9 with TRBJ2-1; 11 bases match TRBD2. The sample consisted of unstimulated CD8+ T cells sorted from spleen or lymph node cells, taken before transplant. The CDR3: CASSPTSGSSYNEQFF. The CDR3 nucleotides are TGTGCCAGCAGCCCTACTAGCGGGAGCTCCTACAATGAGCAGTTCTTC.